The TCR beta chain described here comes from a study of T cells after yellow fever vaccination. Overall study findings and caveats: A minor fraction of clonotypes spanned both CD4 and CD8 compartments. Most clones from primary vaccination were detected again post-booster (around 95% CD4, roughly 91% CD8).

This clonotype appeared a few times. The target antigen is unknown. Per the germline V gene, CDR1 is SGDLS and CDR2 is YYNGEE. V lost 1 base and J 5 bases, leaving 21 bases between the germline ends. The CDR3 spans 17 residues. TCRdb passed the 5' RACE reads through MiXCR, listing each CDR3 protein once. The repertoire holds approximately 330,000 distinct CDR3 sequences, with about 4% as singletons. The sample in question was PBMCs, obtained 5 days after the yellow fever booster vaccination. This TCR came from a young man who received the YFV17D yellow fever vaccine. The chain joins TRBV9 to TRBJ1-2; D is unclear. CDR3 in amino acids: CASSVTYVAAGRYGYTF. The CDR3 DNA is TGTGCCAGCAGCGTAACCTACGTTGCGGCCGGTCGGTATGGCTACACCTTC.